These T cell receptor beta chains were read from a single sample in a study of blood T cell repertoires in COVID-19. TCRdb keeps only in-frame clones here, not all; method: immunoSEQ multiplex PCR. This table has about 130,000 clones, about four fifths appearing once. Sequenced: peripheral blood. Receptors were obtained from a man aged 55 to 70 with acute or convalescent COVID-19. Both conserved end residues are part of each CDR3. Fields, in order: clone size, D gene, J gene, V gene, CDR3 protein, CDR3 DNA. A D gene is named only where the DNA matches it firmly. The size of a clone is reported for some rows only, either as once, few or many, or as a class for expanded clones.

clone_size: few; d_call: TRBD1; j_call: TRBJ1-2; v_call: TRBV7-7; cdr3_aa: CASSRGQEGYGYTF; cdr3_nt: TGTGCCAGCAGCAGGGGACAGGAGGGCTATGGCTACACCTTC
clone_size: -; d_call: TRBD1; j_call: TRBJ2-5; v_call: TRBV3-1/TRBV3-2; cdr3_aa: CALPRQGRETQYF; cdr3_nt: TGTGCCCTCCCACGACAGGGGAGGGAGACCCAGTACTTC
clone_size: -; d_call: -; j_call: TRBJ1-1; v_call: TRBV10-1; cdr3_aa: CASSDEGTPNTEAFF; cdr3_nt: TGCGCCAGCAGTGATGAGGGGACACCGAACACTGAAGCTTTCTTT
clone_size: -; d_call: TRBD2; j_call: TRBJ2-5; v_call: TRBV5-1; cdr3_aa: CASTLAGQETQYF; cdr3_nt: TGCGCCAGCACCCTAGCGGGGCAAGAGACCCAGTACTTC
clone_size: -; d_call: -; j_call: TRBJ1-5; v_call: TRBV6-2/TRBV6-3; cdr3_aa: CASSFTGRVQPQHF; cdr3_nt: TGTGCCAGCAGTTTTACCGGTAGAGTTCAGCCCCAGCATTTT
clone_size: -; d_call: -; j_call: TRBJ2-3; v_call: TRBV27; cdr3_aa: CASMTRSTDTQYF; cdr3_nt: TGTGCCAGTATGACTAGAAGCACAGATACGCAGTATTTT
clone_size: -; d_call: -; j_call: TRBJ2-3; v_call: TRBV28; cdr3_aa: CATDGGTDTQYF; cdr3_nt: TGTGCCACCGACGGAGGGACAGATACGCAGTATTTT
clone_size: few; d_call: TRBD2; j_call: TRBJ2-7; v_call: TRBV5-6; cdr3_aa: CASSLGLAASYEQYF; cdr3_nt: TGTGCCAGCAGCTTGGGGCTAGCGGCCTCCTACGAGCAGTACTTC
clone_size: -; d_call: -; j_call: TRBJ2-2; v_call: TRBV11-3; cdr3_aa: CASSFGTANTGELFF; cdr3_nt: TGTGCCAGCAGCTTCGGGACTGCGAACACCGGGGAGCTGTTTTTT
clone_size: -; d_call: TRBD1; j_call: TRBJ2-7; v_call: TRBV27; cdr3_aa: CASGDRDHEQYF; cdr3_nt: TGTGCCAGCGGGGACAGGGATCACGAGCAGTACTTC
clone_size: -; d_call: TRBD2; j_call: TRBJ2-1; v_call: TRBV29-1; cdr3_aa: CSVDVAGVLGEQFF; cdr3_nt: TGCAGCGTTGACGTTGCGGGAGTGTTAGGTGAGCAGTTCTTC
clone_size: -; d_call: TRBD1; j_call: TRBJ1-2; v_call: TRBV24-1; cdr3_aa: CATSDMTGGDGYTF; cdr3_nt: TGTGCCACCAGTGACATGACAGGGGGCGATGGCTACACCTTC
clone_size: -; d_call: -; j_call: TRBJ2-3; v_call: TRBV18; cdr3_aa: CASSPIPAESTDTQYF; cdr3_nt: TGTGCCAGCTCACCTATCCCAGCGGAAAGCACAGATACGCAGTATTTT
clone_size: -; d_call: -; j_call: TRBJ1-2; v_call: TRBV27; cdr3_aa: CASSLSNPAGGYTF; cdr3_nt: TGTGCCAGCAGTTTATCGAACCCAGCGGGGGGCTACACCTTC
clone_size: -; d_call: TRBD1; j_call: TRBJ1-4; v_call: TRBV7-2; cdr3_aa: CASSLGQGREKLFF; cdr3_nt: TGTGCCAGCAGCCTAGGACAGGGGCGCGAAAAACTGTTTTTT
clone_size: -; d_call: -; j_call: TRBJ2-1; v_call: TRBV7-8; cdr3_aa: CASRGTSSYNEQFF; cdr3_nt: TGTGCCAGCAGGGGGACAAGCTCCTACAATGAGCAGTTCTTC
clone_size: -; d_call: TRBD1; j_call: TRBJ1-4; v_call: TRBV5-3; cdr3_aa: CARSQNRTGLEEKLFF; cdr3_nt: TGTGCCAGAAGCCAAAATCGGACAGGGTTGGAGGAAAAACTGTTTTTT
clone_size: -; d_call: -; j_call: TRBJ2-2; v_call: TRBV29-1; cdr3_aa: CSVIIGRDGELFF; cdr3_nt: TGCAGCGTTATAATCGGTAGAGACGGGGAGCTGTTTTTT
clone_size: -; d_call: -; j_call: TRBJ1-1; v_call: TRBV4-1; cdr3_aa: CASSQEQGRYTEAFF; cdr3_nt: TGCGCCAGCAGCCAAGAGCAGGGGCGGTATACTGAAGCTTTCTTT
clone_size: -; d_call: -; j_call: TRBJ1-5; v_call: TRBV2; cdr3_aa: CASSTQGPSNQPQHF; cdr3_nt: TGTGCCAGCAGTACCCAGGGTCCTAGCAATCAGCCCCAGCATTTT
clone_size: -; d_call: TRBD1; j_call: TRBJ1-1; v_call: TRBV5-6; cdr3_aa: CASSVYRGVRLNTEAFF; cdr3_nt: TGTGCCAGCAGCGTTTACAGGGGAGTGAGGTTGAACACTGAAGCTTTCTTT
clone_size: -; d_call: TRBD1; j_call: TRBJ1-2; v_call: TRBV4-1; cdr3_aa: CASSQDREEDGYTF; cdr3_nt: TGCGCCAGCAGCCAGGACAGGGAGGAGGATGGCTACACCTTC
clone_size: -; d_call: TRBD2; j_call: TRBJ2-7; v_call: TRBV2; cdr3_aa: CASCASGRIEQYF; cdr3_nt: TGTGCCAGCTGCGCTAGCGGGAGGATCGAGCAGTACTTC
clone_size: -; d_call: TRBD1; j_call: TRBJ2-7; v_call: TRBV2; cdr3_aa: CASSDSLGRGNFHEQYF; cdr3_nt: TGTGCCAGCAGTGATTCCTTGGGCAGGGGGAACTTTCACGAGCAGTACTTC
clone_size: -; d_call: TRBD1; j_call: TRBJ1-1; v_call: TRBV5-1; cdr3_aa: CASSVSGTGNTEAFF; cdr3_nt: TGCGCCAGCAGCGTCTCCGGGACAGGGAACACTGAAGCTTTCTTT
clone_size: -; d_call: -; j_call: TRBJ2-7; v_call: TRBV21-1; cdr3_aa: CAGRTGGYEQYF; cdr3_nt: TGTGCCGGGCGGACAGGGGGTTACGAGCAGTACTTC
clone_size: once; d_call: -; j_call: TRBJ1-5; v_call: TRBV6-5; cdr3_aa: CASSRSPNQPQHF; cdr3_nt: TGTGCCAGCAGTCGGAGCCCCAATCAGCCCCAGCATTTT
clone_size: -; d_call: -; j_call: TRBJ1-1; v_call: TRBV27; cdr3_aa: CASSLSRQNTEAFF; cdr3_nt: TGTGCCAGCAGTTTAAGCAGGCAGAACACTGAAGCTTTCTTT
clone_size: -; d_call: -; j_call: TRBJ1-6; v_call: TRBV5-1; cdr3_aa: CASSLASLGENSPLHF; cdr3_nt: TGCGCCAGCAGCTTGGCCAGTCTAGGGGAAAATTCACCCCTCCACTTT
clone_size: once; d_call: -; j_call: TRBJ2-5; v_call: TRBV24-1; cdr3_aa: CATSDRIQETQYF; cdr3_nt: TGTGCCACCAGTGACAGGATCCAAGAGACCCAGTACTTC
clone_size: few; d_call: TRBD1; j_call: TRBJ2-3; v_call: TRBV10-1; cdr3_aa: CASSDDRVEGTQYF; cdr3_nt: TGCGCCAGCAGTGACGACAGGGTAGAGGGCACGCAGTATTTT
clone_size: -; d_call: TRBD1; j_call: TRBJ2-5; v_call: TRBV5-1; cdr3_aa: CASSPLGQRLYQETQYF; cdr3_nt: TGCGCCAGCAGCCCGCTGGGACAGCGATTGTACCAAGAGACCCAGTACTTC
clone_size: -; d_call: -; j_call: TRBJ1-2; v_call: TRBV4-1; cdr3_aa: CASSQEGGQHYGYTF; cdr3_nt: TGCGCCAGCAGCCAAGAAGGAGGGCAGCACTATGGCTACACCTTC
clone_size: -; d_call: TRBD2; j_call: TRBJ2-7; v_call: TRBV14; cdr3_aa: CASSPSALLPGLAGDEQYF; cdr3_nt: TGTGCCAGCAGCCCGTCGGCCTTATTGCCGGGACTAGCGGGGGACGAGCAGTACTTC
clone_size: -; d_call: -; j_call: TRBJ1-1; v_call: TRBV6-5; cdr3_aa: CASSYEVNTEAFF; cdr3_nt: TGTGCCAGCAGTTACGAGGTAAACACTGAAGCTTTCTTT
clone_size: -; d_call: -; j_call: TRBJ2-3; v_call: TRBV7-6; cdr3_aa: CASSLAGSGSDTQYF; cdr3_nt: TGTGCCAGCAGCTTAGCTGGTAGCGGCAGTGATACGCAGTATTTT
clone_size: -; d_call: -; j_call: TRBJ2-7; v_call: TRBV5-1; cdr3_aa: CASSLETLSYEQYF; cdr3_nt: TGCGCCAGCAGCCTTGAGACACTCTCCTACGAGCAGTACTTC
clone_size: once; d_call: -; j_call: TRBJ2-3; v_call: TRBV19; cdr3_aa: CASSSGHTDTQYF; cdr3_nt: TGTGCCAGTAGTAGTGGACACACAGATACGCAGTATTTT
clone_size: once; d_call: -; j_call: TRBJ2-1; v_call: TRBV3-1/TRBV3-2; cdr3_aa: CASSQRAIDNEQFF; cdr3_nt: TGTGCCAGCAGCCAACGAGCGATCGACAATGAGCAGTTCTTC
clone_size: -; d_call: -; j_call: TRBJ2-1; v_call: TRBV19; cdr3_aa: CASSRQGSYNEQFF; cdr3_nt: TGTGCCAGTAGTAGGCAGGGGTCCTACAATGAGCAGTTCTTC
clone_size: -; d_call: TRBD1; j_call: TRBJ2-5; v_call: TRBV5-1; cdr3_aa: CASSIQGAQETQYF; cdr3_nt: TGCGCCAGCAGTATACAGGGGGCGCAAGAGACCCAGTACTTC
clone_size: once; d_call: TRBD2; j_call: TRBJ2-3; v_call: TRBV30; cdr3_aa: CAWRTTERDFPDTQYF; cdr3_nt: TGTGCCTGGAGGACCACCGAGCGGGACTTTCCAGATACGCAGTATTTT
clone_size: -; d_call: TRBD2; j_call: TRBJ2-1; v_call: TRBV10-1; cdr3_aa: CASSAGRPHGLAGAVNEQFF; cdr3_nt: TGCGCCAGCAGTGCAGGCCGGCCGCACGGACTAGCGGGAGCTGTTAATGAGCAGTTCTTC
clone_size: -; d_call: -; j_call: TRBJ2-5; v_call: TRBV19; cdr3_aa: CASSWQGTYQETQYF; cdr3_nt: TGTGCCAGTAGTTGGCAGGGGACCTACCAAGAGACCCAGTACTTC
clone_size: once; d_call: TRBD1; j_call: TRBJ1-6; v_call: TRBV3-1/TRBV3-2; cdr3_aa: CASSQTGGEVSPLHF; cdr3_nt: TGTGCCAGCAGCCAAACAGGGGGCGAGGTTTCACCCCTCCACTTT
clone_size: few; d_call: -; j_call: TRBJ2-4; v_call: TRBV6-4; cdr3_aa: CASSDSRILGSNIQYF; cdr3_nt: TGTGCCAGCAGTGACTCGAGGATTTTAGGCTCAAACATTCAGTACTTC
clone_size: -; d_call: TRBD2; j_call: TRBJ2-3; v_call: TRBV5-5; cdr3_aa: CASSFGLAAGDTQYF; cdr3_nt: TGTGCCAGCAGCTTCGGACTAGCGGCGGGAGATACGCAGTATTTT
clone_size: -; d_call: TRBD1; j_call: TRBJ2-7; v_call: TRBV7-3; cdr3_aa: CASSLSGQAYEQYF; cdr3_nt: TGTGCCAGCAGCTTATCGGGACAGGCCTACGAGCAGTACTTC
clone_size: -; d_call: -; j_call: TRBJ1-6; v_call: TRBV3-1/TRBV3-2; cdr3_aa: CASSRTQGRSYNSPLHF; cdr3_nt: TGTGCCAGCAGCCGAACACAGGGAAGATCCTATAATTCACCCCTCCACTTT
clone_size: -; d_call: -; j_call: TRBJ2-7; v_call: TRBV29-1; cdr3_aa: CSVEDQSGLYF; cdr3_nt: TGCAGCGTTGAAGATCAATCAGGCCTCTACTTC
clone_size: -; d_call: -; j_call: TRBJ2-7; v_call: TRBV21-1; cdr3_aa: CASSKGWATSSYEQYF; cdr3_nt: TGTGCCAGCAGCAAAGGTTGGGCCACGAGCTCCTACGAGCAGTACTTC
clone_size: -; d_call: -; j_call: TRBJ1-4; v_call: TRBV30; cdr3_aa: CAWSVLGGAGEKLFF; cdr3_nt: TGTGCCTGGAGTGTACTTGGGGGCGCCGGAGAAAAACTGTTTTTT
clone_size: once; d_call: -; j_call: TRBJ2-1; v_call: TRBV7-9; cdr3_aa: CAFAGVPYNEQFF; cdr3_nt: TGTGCCTTTGCCGGGGTCCCCTACAATGAGCAGTTCTTC